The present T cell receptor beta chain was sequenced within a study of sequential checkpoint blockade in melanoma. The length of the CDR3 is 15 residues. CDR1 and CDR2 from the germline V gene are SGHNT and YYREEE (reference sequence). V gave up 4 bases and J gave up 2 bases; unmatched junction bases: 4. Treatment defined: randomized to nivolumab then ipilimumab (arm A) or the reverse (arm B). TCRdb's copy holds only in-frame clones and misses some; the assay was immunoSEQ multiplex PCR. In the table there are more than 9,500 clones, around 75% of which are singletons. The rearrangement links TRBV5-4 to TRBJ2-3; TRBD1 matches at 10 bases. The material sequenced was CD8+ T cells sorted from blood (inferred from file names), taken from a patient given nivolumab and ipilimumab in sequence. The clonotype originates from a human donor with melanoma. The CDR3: CASSATGGPTDTQYF. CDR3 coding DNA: TGTGCCAGCAGCGCGACAGGGGGCCCCACAGATACGCAGTATTTT.